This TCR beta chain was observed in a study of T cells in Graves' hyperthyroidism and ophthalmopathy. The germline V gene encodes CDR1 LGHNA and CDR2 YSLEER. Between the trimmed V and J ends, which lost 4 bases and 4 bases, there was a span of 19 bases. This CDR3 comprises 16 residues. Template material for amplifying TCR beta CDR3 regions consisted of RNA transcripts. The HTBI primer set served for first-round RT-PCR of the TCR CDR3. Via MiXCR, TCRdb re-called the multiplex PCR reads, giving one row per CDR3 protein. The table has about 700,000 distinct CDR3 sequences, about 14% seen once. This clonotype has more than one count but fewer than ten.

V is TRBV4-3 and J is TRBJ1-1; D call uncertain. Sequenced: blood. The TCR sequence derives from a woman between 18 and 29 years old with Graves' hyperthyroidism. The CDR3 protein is CASSRTLRGSRTEAFF. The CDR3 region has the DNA TGCGCCAGCAGCCGGACCCTGAGAGGTTCGCGCACTGAAGCTTTCTTT.